One sample yielded the 2 T cell receptor beta chains listed below, sequenced in a study of cytomegalovirus exposure and HLA in healthy donors. The study ran its PCR with 60 Vbeta and 13 Jbeta primers. Data came from immunoSEQ multiplex PCR; TCRdb stores just in-frame clones and leaves some out. Of 200,000 to 250,000 clones in the sample, 70% to 85% were seen once. The sample consisted of PBMCs. The receptors were gathered from a man aged 50-60 years in good health and CMV-seronegative.

This clone was observed a single time. The V gene is TRBV5-1, the J gene TRBJ1-4; maybe TRBD1 (6 bases). The CDR3 has 17 amino acids. Germline CDR1 SGHRS, CDR2 YFSETQ. V was trimmed by 4 bases and J by 0 bases, leaving 16 bases between them. CDR3 sequence reads: CASSLDRQRTTNEKLFF. The CDR3 DNA follows: TGCGCCAGCAGCCTGGACAGACAAAGGACAACTAATGAAAAACTGTTTTTT.

This chain joins TRBV27 and TRBJ1-2, with 9 bases aligning to TRBD1. Germline assignment: CDR1 MNHEY and CDR2 SMNVEV (reference sequence). The V and J ends lost 6 bases and 0 bases, in that order; junction bases with no gene match: 20. This CDR3 is built from 20 residues. The DNA of the CDR3 is TGTGCCAGCAGCGGGGGTCGGGACAGGGAGTTTTCCTCCACTAACTATGGCTACACCTTC. This encodes CASSGGRDREFSSTNYGYTF.